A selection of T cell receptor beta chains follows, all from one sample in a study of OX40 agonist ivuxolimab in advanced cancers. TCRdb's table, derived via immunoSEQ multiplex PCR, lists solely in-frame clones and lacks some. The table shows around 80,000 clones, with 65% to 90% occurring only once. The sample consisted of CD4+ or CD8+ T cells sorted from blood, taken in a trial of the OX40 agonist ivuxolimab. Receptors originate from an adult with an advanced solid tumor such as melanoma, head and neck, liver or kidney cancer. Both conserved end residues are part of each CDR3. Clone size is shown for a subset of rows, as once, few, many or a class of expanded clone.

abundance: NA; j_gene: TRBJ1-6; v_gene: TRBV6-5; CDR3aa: CASRQGKDSPLHF
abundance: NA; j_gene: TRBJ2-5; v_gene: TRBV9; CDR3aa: CASSPRTFQETQYF
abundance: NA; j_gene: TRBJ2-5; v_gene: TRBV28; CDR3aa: CASSPPGTQETQYF
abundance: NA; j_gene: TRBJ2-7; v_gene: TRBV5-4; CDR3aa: CASSFNSYEQYF
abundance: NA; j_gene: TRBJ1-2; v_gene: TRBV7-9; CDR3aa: CASSSRTGLAVGYTF
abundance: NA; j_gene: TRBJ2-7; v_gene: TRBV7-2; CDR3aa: CASSAWTGKSGEQYF
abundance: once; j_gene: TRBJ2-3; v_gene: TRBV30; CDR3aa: CACGTDTDTQYF
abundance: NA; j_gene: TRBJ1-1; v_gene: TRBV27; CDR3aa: CASEGPLGERGSNTEAFF
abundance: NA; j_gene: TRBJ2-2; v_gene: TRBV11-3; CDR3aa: CASSQWKETGELFF
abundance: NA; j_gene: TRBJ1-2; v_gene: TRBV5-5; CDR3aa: CASILSPKGLGGYTF
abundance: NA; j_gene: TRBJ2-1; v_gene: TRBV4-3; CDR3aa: CASSQEARGLGQQFF
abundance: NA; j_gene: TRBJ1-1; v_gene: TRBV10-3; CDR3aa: CATGADTEAFF
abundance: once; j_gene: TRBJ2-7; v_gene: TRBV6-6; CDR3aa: CASSYGTTYEQYF
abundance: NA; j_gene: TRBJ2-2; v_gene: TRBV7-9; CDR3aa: CASSQTSGSTGELFF
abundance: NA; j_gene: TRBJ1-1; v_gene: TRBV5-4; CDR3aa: CASSLYTWNTEAFF
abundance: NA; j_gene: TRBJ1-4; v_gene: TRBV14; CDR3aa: CASSQDTRGREKLFF
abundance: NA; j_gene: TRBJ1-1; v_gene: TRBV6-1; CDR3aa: CASTRTASNTEAFF
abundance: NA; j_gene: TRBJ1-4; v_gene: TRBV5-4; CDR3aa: CASSLAQGSANEKLFF
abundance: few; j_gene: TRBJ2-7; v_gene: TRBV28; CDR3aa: CASSRRYEQYF
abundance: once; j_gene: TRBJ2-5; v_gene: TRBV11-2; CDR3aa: CASSLVRRTSGGAREGQYF
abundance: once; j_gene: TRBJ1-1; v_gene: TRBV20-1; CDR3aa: CSVKRNTEAFF
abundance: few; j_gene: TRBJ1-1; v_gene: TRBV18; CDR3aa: CASSPPPGTEAFF
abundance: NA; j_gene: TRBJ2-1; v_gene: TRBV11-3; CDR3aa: CASSSRLAGGNEQFF
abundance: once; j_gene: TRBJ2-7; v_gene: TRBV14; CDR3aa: CASSREGEQYF
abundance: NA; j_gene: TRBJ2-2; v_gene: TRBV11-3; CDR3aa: CASSGQFTGELFF
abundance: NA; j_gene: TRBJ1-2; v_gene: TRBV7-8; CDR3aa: CASSLLGQGYSGYTF
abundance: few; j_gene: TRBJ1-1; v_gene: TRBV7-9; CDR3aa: CASSLRPGTENTEAFF
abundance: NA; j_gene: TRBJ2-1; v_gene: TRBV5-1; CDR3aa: CASSPGLAGGGGGHEQFF
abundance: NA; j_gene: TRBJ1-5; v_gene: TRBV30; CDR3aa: CAWSAGRFGRTYQPQHF
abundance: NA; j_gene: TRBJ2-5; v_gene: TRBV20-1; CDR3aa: CSAREGETQYF
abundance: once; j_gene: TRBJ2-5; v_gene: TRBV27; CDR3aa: CASSPQIGRVRETQYF
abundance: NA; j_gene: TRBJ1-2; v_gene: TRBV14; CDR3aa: CASSQVVMYGYTF
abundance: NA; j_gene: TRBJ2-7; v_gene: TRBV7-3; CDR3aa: CASSLTGMHSYEQYF
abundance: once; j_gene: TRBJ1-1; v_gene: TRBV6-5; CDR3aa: CASSRRNTEAFF
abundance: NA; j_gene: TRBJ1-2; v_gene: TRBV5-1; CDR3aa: CASSWRQGANYGYTF